Each of the 21 T cell receptor beta chains below was sequenced from the same sample in a study of T cell responses to AZD1222 COVID-19 vaccine. The repertoire was sequenced with immunoSEQ multiplex PCR; TCRdb's copy has only in-frame clones and lacks some. The sample carries 120,000 or so clones, 65% to 90% recorded once. The sample here was peripheral blood, taken on day 0 of AZD1222 vaccination. All receptors derive from an adult in good health.

J is TRBJ2-7 and V is TRBV19; D perhaps matches TRBD2 (6 bases). Between the trimmed V and J ends, which lost 5 bases and 3 bases, there was a span of 20 bases. The length of the CDR3 is 16 residues. Germline loops: CDR1 LNHDA, CDR2 SQIVND (reference sequence). In nucleotides, the CDR3 is TGTGCCAGTAGTCCCCCCCCGGGTAGGAGGGTCTACGAGCAGTACTTC. Amino acids: CASSPPPGRRVYEQYF.

The chain joins TRBV19 to TRBJ2-7, with 8 bases aligning to TRBD1. The CDR3 length is 15 residues. Germline V lookup: CDR1 LNHDA, CDR2 SQIVND (reference sequence). The V and J ends lost 6 bases and 0 bases, in that order; junction bases with no gene match: 7. CDR3 amino acids: CASRKGQESSYEQYF. The CDR3 DNA follows: TGTGCCAGTAGGAAGGGACAGGAAAGCTCCTACGAGCAGTACTTC.

The chain employs TRBV11-2 and TRBJ1-2; perhaps TRBD1 as D (5 bases). CDR1 and CDR2 (germline): SGHAT, FQNNGV. The CDR3 runs 13 residues. Trimming pared 3 bases from V and 5 bases from J, leaving 10 bases between. The CDR3 loop reads CASSFDSTYGYTF. Here the CDR3 DNA reads TGTGCCAGCAGCTTCGACAGTACGTATGGCTACACCTTC.

The chain couples TRBV30 to TRBJ1-5; no definite D call. The CDR3 has 12 amino acids. CDR1 GTSNPN and CDR2 SVGIG come from the germline V gene (reference sequence). V was cut by 0 bases and J by 4 bases, with 4 bases left in between. CDR3 residues: CAWSVQNQPQHF. The CDR3, as DNA: TGTGCCTGGAGTGTACAGAATCAGCCCCAGCATTTT.

The count of this clone is one. This rearrangement joins TRBV6-2 or TRBV6-3 to TRBJ2-7; a possible D gene is TRBD1 (5 bases). Trimming took 6 bases from V and 3 from J, leaving 24 bases between them. The CDR3 runs 17 residues. CDR1 and CDR2 from the germline V gene are MNHEY and SVGEGT. CDR3: CASSTRGRARKSYEQYF. The CDR3 region has the DNA TGTGCCAGCAGCACAAGGGGTAGGGCTCGCAAAAGCTACGAGCAGTACTTC.

This clone was detected a few times. This rearrangement joins TRBV19 to TRBJ2-2; 7 nucleotides match TRBD1. The CDR3 spans 16 residues. V gave up 1 base and J gave up 0 bases; unmatched junction bases: 2. Germline V gives CDR1 LNHDA, CDR2 SQIVND (reference sequence). The chain's CDR3 is CASSIGTGANTGELFF. The CDR3 DNA sequence: TGTGCCAGTAGTATAGGGACAGGCGCGAACACCGGGGAGCTGTTTTTT.

The chain employs TRBV28 and TRBJ2-1; 7 nucleotides agree with TRBD1. V dropped 5 bases and J dropped 5; count of bases not matched to a gene: 9. Per the germline V gene, CDR1 is MDHEN and CDR2 is SYDVKM. This CDR3 has 15 residues. The CDR3 sequence is CASSPSTGQHNEQFF. Here the CDR3 DNA reads TGTGCCAGCAGTCCCTCGACAGGGCAACACAATGAGCAGTTCTTC.

This clone is a singleton in its sample. This chain uses TRBV3-1 (or the pseudogene TRBV3-2) with TRBJ2-5, with TRBD2 matching 8 bases. V was clipped by 4 bases and J by 6 bases; unmatched bases: 7. This CDR3 region has 14 residues. Germline V gene data show CDR1 as LGHDT and CDR2 as YNNKEL (reference sequence). In DNA form, the CDR3 reads TGTGCCAGCAGCCTCGGGATAGCGGGACAGACCCAGTACTTC. Its translation is CASSLGIAGQTQYF.

This clone has only one observation. This chain connects TRBV27 to TRBJ2-5; the D is unclear. This CDR3 has 11 residues. Germline V gene sequence: CDR1 MNHEY, CDR2 SMNVEV (reference sequence). Trimming removed 4 bases at V and 9 bases at J, with 9 bases between. CDR3 bases: TGTGCCAGCAGTTCCCTAAAGGCCCAGTACTTC. Encoded protein: CASSSLKAQYF.

CDR3: CASSSLGLVNRNEQFF. The CDR3 coding sequence is TGTGCCAGCAGTTCCTTGGGACTAGTCAATCGGAATGAGCAGTTCTTC. This chain joins TRBV6-2 or TRBV6-3 and TRBJ2-1; 8 bases fit TRBD2. Germline V gene lookup returns CDR1 MNHEY and CDR2 SVGEGT. This CDR3 is 16 amino acids long. J was trimmed by 7 bases and V by 4 bases; bases with no gene match: 12.

This chain links TRBV5-8 with TRBJ2-7, with D possibly being TRBD1 (5 bases). Germline V gene data show CDR1 as SGHTS and CDR2 as YDEGEE. Trimming removed 2 bases from V and 4 bases from J, with 7 bases in between. CDR3 length: 12 amino acids. The CDR3 DNA follows: TGTGCCAGCAGCTTCGACAGATACGAGCAGTACTTC. Residues: CASSFDRYEQYF.

This chain joins TRBV27 and TRBJ2-1, with TRBD1 matching over 8 bases. This CDR3 comprises 15 residues. CDR1 MNHEY and CDR2 SMNVEV come from the germline V gene (reference sequence). The V gene end was trimmed by 3 bases and the J gene end by 1 base; junction bases not matched to a gene: 2. In DNA, the CDR3 is TGTGCCAGCAGTTTCGGGACAGGATCCTACAATGAGCAGTTCTTC. It specifies CASSFGTGSYNEQFF.

The V gene is TRBV5-5, the J gene TRBJ1-2; D is perhaps TRBD1 (5 bases). This CDR3 comprises 14 residues. V was shortened by 4 bases and J by 4 bases, with 14 bases between the two germline ends. Germline values: CDR1 SGHKS, CDR2 YYEKEE (reference sequence). The CDR3 reads CASSRYGDGYGYTF. CDR3 nucleotides: TGTGCCAGCAGCCGTTACGGGGACGGCTATGGCTACACCTTC.

V and J are TRBV23-1 and TRBJ2-7; 7 bases agree with TRBD2. TRBV23-1 is an ORF, and what it does is uncertain. The CDR3 length is 13 residues. Trimming cost V 1 base and J 3 bases; bases outside gene matches: 0. CDR3 loop: CASSQWTSYEQYF. DNA for the CDR3: TGCGCCAGCAGTCAATGGACTAGCTACGAGCAGTACTTC.

The rearrangement links TRBV6-4 to TRBJ2-3; 11 bases map to TRBD2. V gave up 3 bases and J gave up 0 bases; unmatched junction bases: 2. This CDR3 has 16 amino acids. Germline lookup yields CDR1 MRHNA and CDR2 SNTAGT. The CDR3 DNA sequence: TGTGCCAGCAGTGAGGCTAGCGGGAGGAGCACAGATACGCAGTATTTT. It codes for CASSEASGRSTDTQYF.

The CDR3 nucleotides read TGTGCCTGGAGTGTTCGGGACAGAGGGGGCTACACCTTC. Residues: CAWSVRDRGGYTF. The chain uses TRBV30 and TRBJ1-2, with 7 bases identical to TRBD1. Germline V gives CDR1 GTSNPN, CDR2 SVGIG (reference sequence). The V gene end was trimmed by 0 bases and the J gene end by 8 bases; junction bases not matched to a gene: 6. The CDR3 loop spans 13 amino acids.

The chain has TRBV5-1 and TRBJ2-7, with 7 bases matching TRBD2. Germline CDR1 is SGHRS and CDR2 is YFSETQ. The CDR3 contains 13 residues. V shed 7 bases and J 3 bases; nucleotides not matched to a gene: 7. The CDR3 loop reads CASGSGEGYEQYF. The CDR3 coding sequence is TGCGCCAGCGGTTCGGGGGAGGGCTACGAGCAGTACTTC. Combining the CDR3 with reference TRBV5-1 and TRBJ2-7 gives the whole variable domain KAGVTQTPRYLIKTRGQQVTLSCSPISGHRSVSWYQQTPGQGLQFLFEYFSETQRNKGNFPGRFSGRQFSNSRSEMNVSTLELGDSALYLCASGSGEGYEQYFGPGTRLTVT.

The chain joins TRBV28 to TRBJ1-2, with D hard to call. V lost 6 bases and J 10 bases, leaving 12 bases between the germline ends. The germline V gene has CDR1 MDHEN and CDR2 SYDVKM. The CDR3 consists of 11 residues. The CDR3 DNA is TGTGCCAGCAGAACCGCGGGGTTCTACACCTTC. Protein product: CASRTAGFYTF.

This clone was seen only a few times. The CDR3 sequence is CASSPQRENNEQFF. In DNA form, the CDR3 reads TGTGCCAGCAGCCCGCAACGGGAGAACAATGAGCAGTTCTTC. The chain links TRBV9 to TRBJ2-1, with D tentatively TRBD2 (6 bases). This CDR3 has 14 amino acids. The V gene's germline CDR1 is SGDLS and CDR2 YYNGEE. Trimming pared 4 bases from V and 5 bases from J, leaving 13 bases between.

This chain links TRBV5-1 with TRBJ1-4, with D hard to call. The CDR3 runs to 14 residues. Germline CDR1 reads SGHRS; CDR2 reads YFSETQ. Deletions cut 4 bases from V and 0 bases from J, with 7 bases between. CDR3 region: CASSLLSTNEKLFF. CDR3 DNA: TGCGCCAGCAGCCTCCTCTCAACTAATGAAAAACTGTTTTTT.

V is TRBV5-1 and J is TRBJ2-3; D is uncertain. The ends were cut back, 1 base at V and 2 bases at J, with 5 bases in the middle. Per germline, CDR1 SGHRS and CDR2 YFSETQ. This CDR3 has 13 amino acids. CDR3 nucleotides: TGCGCCAGCAGCTTGATCCCCACAGATACGCAGTATTTT. Translating gives CASSLIPTDTQYF.